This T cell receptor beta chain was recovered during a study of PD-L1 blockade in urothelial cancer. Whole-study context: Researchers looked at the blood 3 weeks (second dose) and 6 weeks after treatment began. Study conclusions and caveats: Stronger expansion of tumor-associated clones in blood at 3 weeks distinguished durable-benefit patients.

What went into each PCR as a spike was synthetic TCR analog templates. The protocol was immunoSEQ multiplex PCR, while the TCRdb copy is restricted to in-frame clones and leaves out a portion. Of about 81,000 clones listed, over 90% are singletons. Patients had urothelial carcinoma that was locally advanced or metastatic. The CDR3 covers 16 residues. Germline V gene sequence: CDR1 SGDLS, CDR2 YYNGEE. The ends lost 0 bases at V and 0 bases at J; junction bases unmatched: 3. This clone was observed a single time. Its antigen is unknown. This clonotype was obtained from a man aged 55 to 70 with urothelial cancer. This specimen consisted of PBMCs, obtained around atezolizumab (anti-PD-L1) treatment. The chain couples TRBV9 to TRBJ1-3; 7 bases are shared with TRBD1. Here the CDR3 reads CASSVEGADSGNTIYF. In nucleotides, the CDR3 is TGTGCCAGCAGCGTAGAGGGGGCGGACTCTGGAAACACCATATATTTT.